The 5 T cell receptor beta chains listed next were all sequenced from one sample in a study of T-cell reconstitution after alpha-beta-depleted transplantation in children. A TCRbeta library incorporating unique molecular identifiers was prepared. TCRdb processed the PCR reads anew with MiXCR; each CDR3 protein has one entry. This table holds about 210,000 distinct CDR3 sequences, approximately 15% found once. Sample: PBMCs, mostly from graft donor cells, taken 360 days after TCRalphabeta/CD19-depleted stem cell transplant. These receptors all stem from a male patient aged 2 to 10 who had a stem cell transplant for acute lymphoblastic leukemia, so the T cells may come from the graft donor.

V is TRBV29-1 and J is TRBJ2-5; tentatively, D is TRBD2 (6 bases). CDR3 size: 13 residues. V gave up 6 bases and J gave up 5 bases, with 16 bases separating them. Germline V gene data show CDR1 as SQVTM and CDR2 as ANQGSEA. CDR3: CSVGAGTWETQYF. The CDR3 nucleotides read TGCAGCGTCGGGGCGGGGACTTGGGAGACCCAGTACTTC.

The V gene is TRBV12-3 or TRBV12-4, the J gene TRBJ2-7, with TRBD1 identical over 9 bases. The junction had 5 bases not matched to a gene; V was cut back by 5 bases and J by 3 bases. The CDR3 is made up of 14 amino acids. CDR3 in amino acids: CASSGQGWFYEQYF. DNA for the CDR3: TGTGCCAGCAGTGGACAGGGGTGGTTCTACGAGCAGTACTTC.

The chain carries TRBV28 and TRBJ2-2; TRBD2 might be the D (5 bases). The CDR3 runs to 15 residues. CDR1 is MDHEN and CDR2 is SYDVKM in the germline V gene. V was pared by 5 bases and J by 6 bases, with 16 bases between. The CDR3 bases are TGTGCCAGCAGTCCTAGTCGGGGAGAGGCCGGGGAGCTGTTTTTT. It specifies CASSPSRGEAGELFF.

There are a few counts of this clonotype. The chain carries TRBV4-2 and TRBJ2-3, with unresolved D. This CDR3 contains 14 residues. Germline assignment: CDR1 LGHNA and CDR2 YNFKEQ. V lost 1 base, J lost 2 bases, and 7 bases lay in between. The DNA for the CDR3 is TGTGCCAGCAGCCAAGCCCCCAACACAGATACGCAGTATTTT. Residues: CASSQAPNTDTQYF.

This clonotype has just a few counts. The V call is TRBV4-1, the J call TRBJ2-7; TRBD1 matches at 11 bases. Germline CDR1 MGHRA, CDR2 YSYEKL. The CDR3 is 17 residues long. V shed 0 bases and J 3 bases; nucleotides not matched to a gene: 7. The CDR3 DNA reads TGCGCCAGCAGCCAAGAGCTCTGGACAGGGGGCCTCTACGAGCAGTACTTC. Its translation is CASSQELWTGGLYEQYF.